This entry is about one T cell receptor (beta chain). Deletions cut 6 bases from V and 8 bases from J, with 19 bases between. There are 14 residues in the CDR3. Germline V gene sequence: CDR1 MNHEY, CDR2 SVGAGI. The sample originates from a study of blood T cell repertoires in COVID-19. Looking at the study overall: Whether acute or convalescent, the COVID-19 samples came from the United States, Italy and Spain. Sources were T cells, B-cell-depleted T cells, or PBMCs; the material itself was cDNA or gDNA.

In the original workflow: Reference gene primer amplification yielded estimated nucleated cell counts. Repertoires were generated with immunoSEQ multiplex PCR, while TCRdb's copy carries only in-frame clones and drops some. V and J calls and clone size follow that table, whereas D and trimming were derived from the DNA. This table holds nearly 80,000 clones, approximately 84% found once. The specimen sequenced was peripheral blood. The receptor's source is a man between 60 and 75 years old with active or convalescent COVID-19. The chain carries TRBV6-5 and TRBJ1-2, with TRBD1 as a possible D gene (5 bases). The DNA of the CDR3 is TGTGCCAGCAGCTTCTACAGTGGGGCAGGGGGCTACACCTTC. This codes for CASSFYSGAGGYTF.